The source of this T cell receptor beta chain is a study of T cells after yellow fever vaccination (dated by TCRdb to the late 2010s). Regarding the research as a whole: The SMART-Seq v4 Ultra Low Input RNA kit was used to prepare libraries from fractions with low cell numbers. To follow T-cell clones before and after primary and booster YFV17D yellow fever vaccination, bulk TCR alpha and beta repertoires were sequenced over time. Two healthy male donors, one aged 18 to 29 and one aged 30 to 39 years, were included in the cohort. Blood was collected at multiple timepoints before and after primary and secondary immunization, and bulk PBMC replicates and cell subsets were isolated.

This clonotype was seen a handful of times. Its target antigen remains unknown. Base qualities are not recorded, but no much larger clone differs from it by a single base. Per the publication, the treatment or condition label means: live attenuated yellow fever vaccine strain. PBMCs were isolated from peripheral blood using a standard Ficoll-Paque protocol. Dynabeads CD4 and CD8 positive selection kits were used to isolate CD4 and CD8 T-cell fractions. TriZol was used to extract RNA from bulk PBMCs, from CD4 and CD8 fractions, and from dextramer-positive and dextramer-negative fractions. Synthesis of TCR cDNA relied on 5'RACE template switching, a step that introduced a universal primer site along with unique molecular identifiers. Priming of cDNA synthesis was performed from both the TCR alpha and TCR beta constant segments. Libraries were amplified in two PCR steps, with sample barcodes and sequencing adapters added in the second step. Sequencing of the libraries was done on either Illumina HiSeq 2500 (2x100 bp) or NovaSeq (2x150 bp). The authors' analysis ran thus. Reads were demultiplexed and collapsed into UMI consensus sequences with MIGEC, and V(D)J alignment was performed with MiXCR. Using edgeR on replicate PBMC samples, clonotypes were called vaccine-responding if FDR was below 0.01 and the log2 fold change was above 5 up to day 15. CD4 or CD8 identity was assigned to each bulk clonotype according to whether the clonotype was present at higher abundance in the sequenced CD4 repertoire or the sequenced CD8 repertoire. TCRdb redid the processing of the public reads, applying fastp at Q25 and MiXCR, and retained in-frame beta chains. Each entry is one CDR3 protein sequence, shown with its most common DNA and genes. TCRdb, not the authors, supplied the V and J calls. The sample has over 150,000 distinct CDR3 sequences on record, approximately 6% of them singletons. Of the sample, 2.9% falls within the top ten clones.

Broad study findings and their caveats: FACS-sorted repertoires could contain abundant contaminating clonotypes from the bulk population, so computational filtering was required. Most clones expanded after primary vaccination (almost 98% of CD4 and roughly 88% of CD8) were re-detected after the booster, suggesting that broad memory maintenance occurred. The study included only a couple of donors, which limits how far the findings can be generalized. Compared with the primary T-cell response, the secondary T-cell response was faster but weaker, reaching its peak on day 5 rather than on day 15. A small fraction of clonotypes appeared in both the CD4 and CD8 compartments, likely as a result of convergent recombination.

The CDR3, from cysteine to phenylalanine, totals 13 residues. The only DNA kept is the CDR3, 39 bases in frame from the first base. Relative to germline, V is 3 bases shorter and J is 8 bases shorter, with 13 bases between their ends. The material sequenced was CD4+ T cells sorted from PBMCs, taken on the day of the first yellow fever vaccination. This receptor was identified in a man younger than 35 who received the YFV17D yellow fever vaccine. The chain is assembled from TRBV12-3 or TRBV12-4 and TRBJ1-2, with a weak D call of TRBD1 (6 bases match). CDR3 reads: CASSFSQGQGYTF. The sequenced DNA: TGTGCCAGCAGTTTTAGCCAGGGGCAGGGCTACACCTTC.